These 17 T cell receptor beta chains originate from one sample sequenced in a study of OX40 agonist ivuxolimab in advanced cancers. The library was obtained by the immunoSEQ multiplex PCR assay. This immuneACCESS table, as held by TCRdb, lists in-frame sequences with V and J called but not all clones. Of the missing ones, under half trace to an unresolved V gene in checked studies; the others have no known cause. The sample records some 94,000 clones, roughly 95% of which are singletons. The ten largest clones add up to 2% of the sample. The specimen was CD4+ or CD8+ T cells sorted from blood, collected in a trial of the OX40 agonist ivuxolimab. These receptors came from an adult with an advanced solid tumor such as melanoma, head and neck, liver or kidney cancer.

The J gene is TRBJ2-2, the V gene TRBV6-1, with 9 bases lining up with TRBD2. This CDR3 comprises 20 residues. V shed 3 bases and J 1 base; nucleotides not matched to a gene: 15. Germline CDR1 MNHNS, CDR2 SASEGT. CDR3 in amino acids: CASSDPVASGDVGNTGELFF. For the CDR3, the DNA is TGTGCCAGCAGTGACCCCGTTGCTAGCGGGGACGTAGGGAACACCGGGGAGCTGTTTTTT.

The CDR3, as DNA: TGTGCCAGCAGCCAGGATGGCGGGATGAACACTGAAGCTTTCTTT. Translating gives CASSQDGGMNTEAFF. The V call is TRBV11-3, the J call TRBJ1-1; D is unclear. The V and J ends lost 5 bases and 0 bases respectively, with 13 bases between them. Per the germline V gene, CDR1 is SGHNT and CDR2 is YENEEA. This CDR3 has 15 residues.

Only one count was recorded for this clone. The rearrangement joins TRBV5-6 to TRBJ2-3; D tentatively fits TRBD1 or TRBD2 (6 bases each). This CDR3 spans 12 amino acids. The ends were cut back, 9 bases at V and 5 bases at J, with 13 bases in the middle. Germline values: CDR1 SGHDT, CDR2 YYEEEE. CDR3 in amino acids: CATKGGRDTQYF. As DNA, the CDR3 is TGTGCCACCAAGGGGGGAAGAGATACGCAGTATTTT.

This clone was observed once. This chain joins TRBV28 and TRBJ1-1; D call uncertain. The V gene lost 1 base and the J gene lost 4 bases, with 16 bases spanning the gap. This CDR3 has 16 amino acids. In germline, CDR1 is MDHEN, CDR2 SYDVKM. CDR3 sequence: CASSLLQVGLGTEAFF. CDR3 DNA sequence: TGTGCCAGCAGTTTATTGCAGGTAGGGCTTGGCACTGAAGCTTTCTTT.

A word on this clone: The sample contains more than one DNA sequence encoding this CDR3. The rearrangement links TRBV28 to TRBJ1-1, with D unclear. Germline CDR1 reads MDHEN; CDR2 reads SYDVKM. The CDR3 is 12 amino acids. V lost 5 bases to trimming and J lost 3 bases, with 7 bases between them. CDR3 sequence reads: CASSPLDTEAFF. The CDR3 bases are TGTGCCAGCAGTCCTCTCGACACTGAAGCTTTCTTT.

The chain links TRBV14 to TRBJ2-1, with a tentative D call TRBD2 (6 bases). Germline V lookup: CDR1 SGHDN, CDR2 FVKESK. The ends were cut back, 1 base at V and 4 bases at J, with 8 bases in the middle. This CDR3 is 14 amino acids long. CDR3 residues: CASSQGGIYNEQFF. The CDR3 nucleotides read TGTGCCAGCAGCCAAGGCGGGATTTACAATGAGCAGTTCTTC. The full variable domain, rest sourced from reference TRBV14 and TRBJ2-1, is EAGVTQFPSHSVIEKGQTVTLRCDPISGHDNLYWYRRVMGKEIKFLLHFVKESKQDESGMPNNRFLAERTGGTYSTLKVQPAELEDSGVYFCASSQGGIYNEQFFGPGTRLTVL.

A few counts support this clone. V and J are TRBV19 and TRBJ2-7; a possible D gene is TRBD1 (6 bases). The CDR3 is made up of 11 amino acids. Germline CDR1 and CDR2: LNHDA and SQIVND (reference sequence). V dropped 7 bases and J dropped 6 bases, with 10 bases sitting between them. The CDR3 nucleotides are TGTGCCAGTAATGGGGGCGGCGAGCAGTACTTC. Translating it yields CASNGGGEQYF.

The chain links TRBV11-2 to TRBJ2-7, with D uncertain. Trimming pared 5 bases from V and 11 bases from J, leaving 13 bases between. Germline CDR1 and CDR2: SGHAT and FQNNGV. This CDR3 region has 11 residues. CDR3 protein: CASSPTLTKYF. Here the CDR3 DNA reads TGTGCCAGCAGCCCTACCCTAACCAAGTACTTC.

This chain joins TRBV9 and TRBJ2-5; perhaps TRBD1 as D (5 bases). Per germline, CDR1 SGDLS and CDR2 YYNGEE. The CDR3 covers 14 residues. Trimming removed 3 bases at V and 5 bases at J, with 14 bases between. The CDR3 DNA is TGTGCCAGCAGCGAGGACACCCCTGTCGAGACCCAGTACTTC. Its protein is CASSEDTPVETQYF.

This chain uses TRBV5-4 with TRBJ2-5; D possibly corresponds to TRBD1 (6 bases). Trimming took off 1 base at V and 3 bases at J, with 7 bases between the two ends. Per the germline V gene, CDR1 is SGHNT and CDR2 is YYREEE (reference sequence). The CDR3 totals 13 residues. The CDR3 DNA follows: TGTGCCAGCAGCTTGAGGGGGAAAGAGACCCAGTACTTC. This gives the protein CASSLRGKETQYF.

Note on this clone: The same CDR3 also results from other DNA sequences found in this sample. This rearrangement joins TRBV27 to TRBJ2-1; 7 bases map to TRBD2. Germline V lookup: CDR1 MNHEY, CDR2 SMNVEV (reference sequence). This CDR3 comprises 12 residues. With V trimmed by 3 bases and J by 8 bases, 1 base remained unmatched. In DNA, the CDR3 is TGTGCCAGCAGTTTGGGAGGGGATGAGCAGTTCTTC. This translates into CASSLGGDEQFF.

V usage is TRBV7-9 and J usage is TRBJ1-4, with TRBD1 as a possible D gene (6 bases). Trimming cost V 5 bases and J 8 bases, with 18 bases left between them. This CDR3 has 15 amino acids. Germline V gene lookup returns CDR1 SEHNR and CDR2 FQNEAQ (reference sequence). The CDR3 bases are TGTGCCAGCAGCCCCCCAGGGGTCAGAGACGAAAAACTGTTTTTT. Its protein product is CASSPPGVRDEKLFF. The variable domain in full, completed from reference TRBV7-9 and TRBJ1-4, reads DTGVSQNPRHKITKRGQNVTFRCDPISEHNRLYWYRQTLGQGPEFLTYFQNEAQLEKSRLLSDRFSAERPKGSFSTLEIQRTEQGDSAMYLCASSPPGVRDEKLFFGSGTQLSVL.

The V gene is TRBV27, the J gene TRBJ2-1; D is perhaps TRBD2 (6 bases). The CDR3 is 20 residues long. Germline CDR1 and CDR2: MNHEY and SMNVEV (reference sequence). With 6 bases removed from V and 6 bases from J, the gap between germline ends came to 33 bases. This chain's CDR3 is CASSLVGRSSGDSGLNEQFF. For the CDR3, the DNA is TGTGCCAGCAGCCTGGTGGGGAGATCGTCGGGAGATTCTGGTCTCAATGAGCAGTTCTTC.

Concerning this clone: The sample has other DNA sequences that encode this CDR3 too. The chain carries TRBV11-2 and TRBJ2-5, with 8 bases fitting TRBD2. This CDR3 has 14 amino acids. Germline V CDR1 and CDR2: SGHAT, FQNNGV. The V gene end was trimmed by 9 bases and the J gene end by 5 bases; junction bases not matched to a gene: 11. CDR3 bases: TGTGCCAGTCCAGACCCGGGAGGGCCGGAGACCCAGTACTTC. Translation: CASPDPGGPETQYF.

The chain has TRBV28 and TRBJ2-7; 9 positions match TRBD2. Per germline, CDR1 MDHEN and CDR2 SYDVKM. The CDR3 covers 16 residues. With 2 bases clipped from V and 2 bases from J, the junction kept 7 bases outside the gene matches. CDR3 DNA sequence: TGTGCCAGCAGTTTACTCTCCGGGACTAGCACCTACGAGCAGTACTTC. This gives the protein CASSLLSGTSTYEQYF.

The chain is built from TRBV27 and TRBJ1-2, with D unclear. CDR1 is MNHEY and CDR2 is SMNVEV in the germline V gene (reference sequence). The V and J ends lost 0 bases and 3 bases respectively, with 14 bases between them. The CDR3 extends over 16 amino acids. DNA for the CDR3: TGTGCCAGCAGTTTATCGGGTGCGGGTTCTTACTATGGCTACACCTTC. Translating gives CASSLSGAGSYYGYTF.

This chain uses TRBV7-6 with TRBJ1-1; the match to TRBD1 covers 7 bases. Germline-derived CDR1 and CDR2 are SGHVS and FNYEAQ. The CDR3 is 18 residues long. The V segment lost 5 bases and the J segment 1 base; nucleotides outside the gene matches: 16. The CDR3 sequence: CASSARTGPEPQNTEAFF. In DNA, the CDR3 is TGTGCCAGCAGCGCCCGGACAGGCCCAGAGCCCCAGAACACTGAAGCTTTCTTT.